Sequencing of this TCR beta chain was carried out in a study of CD8 T cells in Susac syndrome (dated by TCRdb to between 2019 and 2020). Context from the whole study: The study used repertoire sequencing to test whether antigen drove CD8+ T cell activation and differentiation in Susac syndrome. The study compared CD8+ T cell repertoire clonality among approximately twelve healthy donors, roughly 14 Susac syndrome patients and 15 multiple sclerosis patients. Broader findings and caveats from the paper: The number of individuals in the TCR sequencing and HLA analysis was recognized as being relatively small.

Clipping removes 7 bases from V and 1 base from J, with 13 as the unmatched junction base count. The CDR3 sequence holds 16 residues, the cysteine and phenylalanine included. Only the CDR3 DNA is retained, 48 bases long and in frame from the first base. The germline V gene yields SNHLY for CDR1 and FYNNEI for CDR2. RNA was extracted with the RNeasy kit and roughly 0.5 to 1 ug was reverse transcribed using random hexamers. The immunoSEQ multiplex PCR assay, covering 54 Vbeta and 13 Jbeta segments, was used to amplify TCR beta CDR3 regions. To correct PCR amplification bias, a synthetic template baseline was used for both primer optimization and computational correction. The authors' analysis ran thus. Only productive sequences were kept, with reads annotated to V, D and J genes according to IMGT and analyzed in immunoSEQ Analyzer. To calculate clonality, Shannon entropy was normalized by log2 of the number of productive unique sequences and then subtracted from one. For each patient and control, public and private clones were evaluated within the 100 most prevalent clones. A clone was defined as Susac-specific if it was absent from the healthy and MS cohorts, from around 960 published viral clones and from other ImmuneACCESS disease sequences. TCRdb trimmed the raw reads at Q25, called clones with MiXCR and kept productive beta chains. CDR3 protein duplicates are merged, each entry listing the most common genes and DNA. None of the V and J calls come from the authors' own analysis; TCRdb made them. Recorded for this sample are about 66,000 distinct CDR3 sequences; 85% to 95% of them occurred a single time. Together, the top ten hold 0.56% of the sample.

Points on this clonotype: The clone's antigen remains unknown. No per-base quality is available; no much larger clone lies one base away.

Peripheral blood CD8+ and CD4+ T cells from healthy donors, Susac syndrome patients and multiple sclerosis patients were profiled using high-throughput TCR beta sequencing. Multiple sclerosis controls were treatment-naive patients with stable or active relapsing-remitting disease fulfilling revised McDonald criteria. Bulk CD8+ and CD4+ T cells were purified by magnetic negative isolation, while CD8+ TEMRA cells were enriched using FACS. Blood was collected in EDTA tubes and processed within 24 hours, with PBMCs isolated through density gradient centrifugation. PBMCs intended for TCR sequencing were cryopreserved in liquid nitrogen and were subsequently thawed in a 37 degrees C water bath. A purity of at least 90% was achieved for sorted or isolated CD4+, CD8+ and CD8+ TEMRA cells.

The source is a human donor with multiple sclerosis. Here the chain combines TRBV2 and TRBJ2-7, with TRBD2 matching 7 junction bases. Specimen: CD8+ T cells from PBMCs. The bases read TGTGCCAGCACCCCGAGGGAGGGCGGGGATTCCTACGAGCAGTACTTC. Its protein reads: CASTPREGGDSYEQYF.